This T cell receptor beta chain derives from a study of T cell clones after liver transplantation. There are 14 residues in the CDR3. Germline V gene sequence: CDR1 LNHDA, CDR2 SQIVND (reference sequence). The ends lost 9 bases at V and 0 bases at J; junction bases unmatched: 4. The repertoire was sequenced with immunoSEQ multiplex PCR; TCRdb's copy has only in-frame clones and lacks some. Of roughly 15,000 clones detected, about 90% appear once; the ten largest clones hold 40% to 55%. The chain joins TRBV19 to TRBJ1-5, with TRBD1 identical over 8 bases. The TCR was taken from a human donor who received a liver transplant. Material: CD8+ T cells from blood, obtained before liver transplant. CDR3 loop: CASRQGYSNQPQHF. The CDR3 nucleotides are TGTGCCAGCCGACAGGGGTATAGCAATCAGCCCCAGCATTTT.